This T cell receptor beta chain comes out of a study of blood T cell repertoires in COVID-19. Study in general: The cDNA or gDNA used as material had been derived from T cells, B-cell-depleted T cells, or PBMCs.

The CDR3 is 15 amino acids. Original handling: Cell counts per sample came from amplifying reference gene primers. Method: immunoSEQ multiplex PCR; TCRdb's copy keeps in-frame clones and lacks some. V, J and clone size are taken as reported in that table, and D and trimming were inferred from the DNA itself. The sample yields fewer than 90,000 clones, approximately 86% seen once. The sequence was collected from a woman at least 80 years old with active or convalescent COVID-19. This rearrangement joins TRBV21-1 to TRBJ1-6; the table calls TRBD1, which could not be checked here. TRBV21-1 is a pseudogene segment. Sequencing was done on a sample of peripheral blood. DNA for the CDR3: TGTGCCAGCAGCACCAAGACAGGGGTGAATTCACCCCTCCACTTT. Its translation: CASSTKTGVNSPLHF.